A selection of T cell receptor beta chains follows, all from one sample in a study of vaccination effects on CD4 cells after COVID-19. What these receptors recognize is not known. Repertoires were generated with immunoSEQ multiplex PCR, while TCRdb's copy carries only in-frame clones and drops some. The sample holds 15,000 to 20,000 clones, under 85% seen once. The sequencing used CD4+ T cells from PBMCs cultured with SARS-CoV-2 spike peptides, collected after COVID-19 vaccination. Source of these receptors: a human donor who had a prior SARS-CoV-2 infection. CDR3s include the opening cysteine and the closing phenylalanine or tryptophan. D genes are given only for firm matches. Rows may omit the clone size; those that give it use once, few, many or a size class.

j_call clone_size d_call v_call cdr3_nt cdr3_aa
TRBJ2-1 NA TRBD2 TRBV4-2 TGTGCCAGCAGCCAACTCGGTAGAGCTAGCGGGACCAATAATGAGCAGTTCTTC CASSQLGRASGTNNEQFF
TRBJ2-1 NA NA TRBV7-2 TGTGCCAGCAGCTTAGGGTCGGACTACAATGAGCAGTTCTTC CASSLGSDYNEQFF
TRBJ2-5 NA TRBD1 TRBV6-5 TGTGCCAGCAGTTACTCGACAGGGGGCGGGGAGACCCAGTACTTC CASSYSTGGGETQYF
TRBJ2-7 NA NA TRBV7-6 TGTGCCAGCAGCTTAGTTGGAGGTCAGGTGAGGGCCTACGAGCAGTACTTC CASSLVGGQVRAYEQYF
TRBJ1-3 few NA TRBV18 TGTGCCAGCTCACCCAGTCTAACCAACTCTGGAAACACCATATATTTT CASSPSLTNSGNTIYF
TRBJ2-5 NA TRBD2 TRBV5-6 TGTGCCAGCAGCAAAGCGGGGGGGAGTGAGACCCAGTACTTC CASSKAGGSETQYF
TRBJ2-7 few TRBD2 TRBV6-6 TGTGCCAGCAGGCCTAGCGGAACCTACGAGCAGTACTTC CASRPSGTYEQYF
TRBJ2-1 once TRBD2 TRBV24-1 TGTGCCACCAGTGATCCGACTAGCGGGAGGGACAATGAGCAGTTCTTC CATSDPTSGRDNEQFF
TRBJ2-5 NA NA TRBV6-5 TGTGCCAGCAGTTACTCGGGGTTGCGGGAGACCCAGTACTTC CASSYSGLRETQYF
TRBJ2-7 NA TRBD2 TRBV6-5 TGTGCCAGCAGTTACGCTTTCGCGGGAGGATTCTACGAGCAGTACTTC CASSYAFAGGFYEQYF
TRBJ1-5 NA NA TRBV21-1 TGTGCCAGCAGCGCCAGGGTAGAAGAAAGCAATCAGCCCCAGCATTTT CASSARVEESNQPQHF
TRBJ1-1 NA TRBD1 TRBV5-1 TGCGCCAGCAGTCAGGGGGCTGAAATGAACACTGAAGCTTTCTTT CASSQGAEMNTEAFF
TRBJ2-3 NA NA TRBV6-5 TGTGCCAGCAGTCCGACTACTAGCACAGATACGCAGTATTTT CASSPTTSTDTQYF
TRBJ1-5 NA TRBD1 TRBV5-1 TGCGCCAGCAGCCCGGGGGACAGGGGTAATGAGCCCCAGCATTTT CASSPGDRGNEPQHF
TRBJ1-2 few TRBD1 TRBV7-6 TGTGCCAGCAGCCCTGACAGGGGCGGTGGCTACACCTTC CASSPDRGGGYTF
TRBJ2-7 NA TRBD2 TRBV11-3 TGTGCCAGCAGCTTAGATGGTTCCGCACTAGCGGGAGCCTACGAGCAGTACTTC CASSLDGSALAGAYEQYF
TRBJ2-5 NA TRBD2 TRBV11-3 TGTGCCAGCAGTCCGGGACTAGCGGGAGATGGAGAGACCCAGTACTTC CASSPGLAGDGETQYF
TRBJ2-1 NA TRBD1 TRBV7-9 TGTGCCAGCAGCCTGGACAGGGGGGCGTACAATGAGCAGTTCTTC CASSLDRGAYNEQFF
TRBJ2-2 few NA TRBV9 TGTGCCAGCAGCGCCAGCGGATGGGACACCGGGGAGCTGTTTTTT CASSASGWDTGELFF
TRBJ2-3 NA TRBD2 TRBV7-2 TGTGCCAGCAGCCTACGGGGGGAGGGACTACCTCCTATGTGGCAGTATTTT CASSLRGEGLPPMWQYF
TRBJ2-5 NA NA TRBV24-1 TGTGCCACCAGTGATCCCGGACCCCTGTGGCAAGAGACCCAGTACTTC CATSDPGPLWQETQYF
TRBJ1-5 NA NA TRBV10-1 TGCGCCAGCAGCATTGCTTCCAATCAGCCCCAGCATTTT CASSIASNQPQHF
TRBJ1-2 NA TRBD1 TRBV5-5 TGTGCCAGCAGCTTTCGGGACAGGGAAATTGGCGGCTACACCTTC CASSFRDREIGGYTF
TRBJ2-1 few TRBD2 TRBV4-1 TGCGCCAGCAGCCAAGAATCTCTTCGGGGACTAGCGGGGAGAAGGACCTACAATGAGCAGTTCTTC CASSQESLRGLAGRRTYNEQFF
TRBJ2-5 NA TRBD2 TRBV4-2 TGTGCCAGCAGCCAAGTCGGAAGCTCGGGACTAGCGGTAGAGACCCAGTACTTC CASSQVGSSGLAVETQYF
TRBJ2-3 NA TRBD2 TRBV4-2 TGTGCCAGCAGCCAAGGGACAGCGGGAGGGCCGACGCAGTATTTT CASSQGTAGGPTQYF
TRBJ1-6 NA NA TRBV29-1 TGCAGCGTTGGAGAGGGGGTGGGTTCACCCCTCCACTTT CSVGEGVGSPLHF
TRBJ1-4 NA NA TRBV3-1/TRBV3-2 TGTGCCAGCAGCCGAAGGGGTACTTTTGGAAAACTGTTTTTT CASSRRGTFGKLFF
TRBJ2-3 NA NA TRBV19 TGTGCCAGTAGTATTGTCCGCGGCACAGATACGCAGTATTTT CASSIVRGTDTQYF
TRBJ1-1 NA NA TRBV6-2/TRBV6-3 TGTGCCAGCAGTAATGGGGTTACTGAAGCTTTCTTT CASSNGVTEAFF
TRBJ2-3 once NA TRBV30 TGTGCCTGGAGTGCGACGGGTCTTAGCACAGATACGCAGTATTTT CAWSATGLSTDTQYF
TRBJ2-5 NA NA TRBV15 TGTGCCACCAGAACAGGCTACCAAGAGACCCAGTACTTC CATRTGYQETQYF
TRBJ1-1 NA TRBD1 TRBV6-2/TRBV6-3 TGTGCCAGCAGCCGGGGACAGTGGTACACTGAAGCTTTCTTT CASSRGQWYTEAFF
TRBJ2-1 few NA TRBV7-2 TGTGCCAGCAGCCTTTCGACAGGCAATGAGCAGTTCTTC CASSLSTGNEQFF
TRBJ1-1 once NA TRBV25-1 TGTGCCAGCAGAAGTACAGGGTGGTTT CASRSTGWF
TRBJ1-1 NA TRBD1 TRBV7-9 TGTGCCAGCAGCCCCAAGACAGGGATCACTGAAGCTTTCTTT CASSPKTGITEAFF
TRBJ2-2 NA TRBD2 TRBV5-6 TGTGCCAGCAGCTTGTATACAGCGGGGGATCCGAACACCGGGGAGCTGTTTTTT CASSLYTAGDPNTGELFF
TRBJ1-1 NA NA TRBV7-9 TGTGCCAGCAGCCCAAACTGGGAGGCAAGGACTGAAGCTTTCTTT CASSPNWEARTEAFF
TRBJ1-6 NA TRBD1 TRBV19 TGTGCCAGTGGGGGACAGTATAATTCACCCCTCCACTTT CASGGQYNSPLHF
TRBJ2-7 NA NA TRBV5-5 TGTGCCAGCAGCTTGGCCGGGGCAGTTCCAAAGTACTTC CASSLAGAVPKYF
TRBJ1-1 NA TRBD1 TRBV14 TGTGCCAGCAGCCCGAGGGGGCGTTGGCTGTGGACTGAAGCTTTCTTT CASSPRGRWLWTEAFF
TRBJ2-3 NA NA TRBV18 TGTGCCAGCTCACCACGGACAGATACGCAGTATTTT CASSPRTDTQYF
TRBJ2-7 NA NA TRBV14 TGTGCCAGCAGCCAAGACGGCCGGGCAGCGCTGCACGAGCAGTACTTC CASSQDGRAALHEQYF
TRBJ1-6 NA NA TRBV5-6 TGTGCCAGCAGCTTACGGGAGATGAGTTCACCCCTCCACTTT CASSLREMSSPLHF
TRBJ2-1 NA NA TRBV12-3/TRBV12-4 TGTGCCAGCACCGACAAGCTAGCTGGGGAGCAGTTCTTC CASTDKLAGEQFF
TRBJ2-1 NA NA TRBV19 TGTGCCAGTAGTATTCGAACTTACAATGAGCAGTTCTTC CASSIRTYNEQFF
TRBJ2-7 few NA TRBV10-3 TGTGCCATCAGTGTTTTGGACACCCCGGGGGAGCAGTACTTC CAISVLDTPGEQYF
TRBJ1-1 NA NA TRBV27 TGTGCCAGCAACGGCCCTGGTGGGGCTTCTTTCTTT CASNGPGGASFF
TRBJ2-7 NA TRBD2 TRBV15 TGTGCCACCTGGACTAGCACCAGCTCCTACGAGCAGTACTTC CATWTSTSSYEQYF
TRBJ1-1 NA NA TRBV19 TGTGCCAGTACTCCCCGCGTGAACACTGAAGCTTTCTTT CASTPRVNTEAFF
TRBJ2-7 NA TRBD2 TRBV5-1 TGCGCCAGCAGCTTGGGAGCCCTAGCGGGATACAATGAGCAGTACTTC CASSLGALAGYNEQYF
TRBJ2-1 NA NA TRBV6-2/TRBV6-3 TGTGCCAGCAGTTACGCTGGAAGCTCCCGGGCATACAATGAGCAGTTCTTC CASSYAGSSRAYNEQFF
TRBJ2-1 few NA TRBV6-5 TGTGCCAGCAGTCTAGGGCCCTACAATGAGCAGTTCTTC CASSLGPYNEQFF
TRBJ1-2 NA TRBD1 TRBV2 TGTGCCAGCAGTGACCTTACAGGGGGTGACTATGGCTACACCTTC CASSDLTGGDYGYTF
TRBJ2-1 NA TRBD2 TRBV6-4 TGTGCCAGCAGTACTCTAGCGGGGGGTCGGAATGAGCAGTTCTTC CASSTLAGGRNEQFF
TRBJ2-1 NA NA TRBV6-2/TRBV6-3 TGTGCCAGCAGTCTGCAGGAGGCCTACAATGAGCAGTTCTTC CASSLQEAYNEQFF
TRBJ2-1 NA TRBD2 TRBV4-1 TGCGCCAGCAGCCCCTCTCCTCTAAGTAAGCGGGAGGGCAATGGTGAGCAGTTCTTC CASSPSPLSKREGNGEQFF